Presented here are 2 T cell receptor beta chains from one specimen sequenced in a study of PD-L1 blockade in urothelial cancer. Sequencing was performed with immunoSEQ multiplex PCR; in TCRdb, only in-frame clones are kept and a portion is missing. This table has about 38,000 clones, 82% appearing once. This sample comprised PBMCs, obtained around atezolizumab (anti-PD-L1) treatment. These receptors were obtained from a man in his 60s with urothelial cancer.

The CDR3 DNA follows: TGTGCCAGCATGACGGAGACAGGGGGAAATTCACCCCTCCACTTT. It encodes CASMTETGGNSPLHF. The chain recombines TRBV28 with TRBJ1-6; 9 nucleotides match TRBD1. V lost 7 bases to trimming and J lost 7 bases; unmatched junction nucleotides: 8. The CDR3 loop spans 15 amino acids. Per the germline V gene, CDR1 is MDHEN and CDR2 is SYDVKM.

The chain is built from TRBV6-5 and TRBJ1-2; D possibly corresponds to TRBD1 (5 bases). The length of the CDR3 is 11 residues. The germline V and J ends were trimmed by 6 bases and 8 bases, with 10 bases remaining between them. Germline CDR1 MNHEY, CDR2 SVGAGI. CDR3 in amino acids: CASRGHQGYTF. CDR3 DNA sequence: TGTGCCAGCAGGGGGCATCAAGGCTACACCTTC.